This T cell receptor (beta chain) was sequenced in a study of T cell responses to AZD1222 COVID-19 vaccine. Whole-study findings and limits: Researchers report vaccine-associated CD4 TCRs spanning spike, with dominance at 160-218 and 743-854. Donors were chiefly white British, with a greater number of females, and clonal diversity was perhaps underestimated.

As concerns this clone: Its antigen is not identified.

The CDR3 has 15 amino acids. V shed 3 bases, J shed 2 bases, and the junction held 2 bases outside the gene matches. Germline CDR1 SEHNR, CDR2 FQNEAQ (reference sequence). Produced via immunoSEQ multiplex PCR; TCRdb's table is partial and in-frame only. Altogether fewer than 180,000 clones are present, 94% being singletons, with the ten largest covering over 0.95%. The V and J genes are TRBV7-9 and TRBJ2-3; the match to TRBD2 covers 10 bases. Sample: peripheral blood, taken on day 0 of AZD1222 vaccination. This receptor was obtained from an adult in good health. CDR3: CASSFLAGVTDTQYF. The DNA of the CDR3 is TGTGCCAGCAGCTTCCTAGCGGGGGTCACAGATACGCAGTATTTT.